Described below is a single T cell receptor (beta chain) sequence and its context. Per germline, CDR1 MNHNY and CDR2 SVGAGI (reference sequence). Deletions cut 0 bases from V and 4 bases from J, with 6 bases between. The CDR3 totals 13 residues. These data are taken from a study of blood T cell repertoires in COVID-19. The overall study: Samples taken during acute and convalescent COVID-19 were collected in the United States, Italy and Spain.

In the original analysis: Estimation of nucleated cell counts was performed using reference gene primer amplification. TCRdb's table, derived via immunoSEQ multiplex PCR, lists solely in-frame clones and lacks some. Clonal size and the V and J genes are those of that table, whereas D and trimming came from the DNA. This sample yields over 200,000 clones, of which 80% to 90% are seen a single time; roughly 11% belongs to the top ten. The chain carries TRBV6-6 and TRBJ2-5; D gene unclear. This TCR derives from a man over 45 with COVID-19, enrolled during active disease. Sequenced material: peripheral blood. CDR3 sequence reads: CASSYSTGETQYF. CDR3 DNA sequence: TGTGCCAGCAGTTACTCGACTGGAGAGACCCAGTACTTC.